Listed here are 19 T cell receptor beta chains from one sample, sequenced in a study of STAT5B mutations in CD4+ large granular lymphocyte leukemia. Method: immunoSEQ multiplex PCR; TCRdb's copy keeps in-frame clones and lacks some. The profile shows about 28,000 clones, around 85% of them singletons. The source material was CD4+ T cells from blood buffy coats. Every receptor here comes from a human donor in good health.

The chain recombines TRBV11-3 with TRBJ2-1; TRBD2 matches 14 bases. Trimming removed 5 bases from V and 6 bases from J; junction bases left unmatched: 3. CDR3 size: 15 residues. Per the germline V gene, CDR1 is SGHNT and CDR2 is YENEEA. The CDR3 coding sequence is TGTGCCAGCAGCCACGGGACTAGCGGGGGCAATGAGCAGTTCTTC. It specifies CASSHGTSGGNEQFF.

The chain recombines TRBV19 with TRBJ1-5; the D is unclear. V was pared by 6 bases and J by 7 bases, with 13 bases between. The CDR3 totals 13 residues. Per germline, CDR1 LNHDA and CDR2 SQIVND (reference sequence). CDR3 residues: CASRTSQEQPQHF. Written as DNA, the CDR3 is TGTGCCAGTAGGACTTCCCAGGAGCAGCCCCAGCATTTT. Supplemented by reference TRBV19 and TRBJ1-5, the full variable domain reads DGGITQSPKYLFRKEGQNVTLSCEQNLNHDAMYWYRQDPGQGLRLIYYSQIVNDFQKGDIAEGYSVSREKKESFPLTVTSAQKNPTAFYLCASRTSQEQPQHFGDGTRLSIL.

The J gene is TRBJ1-6, the V gene TRBV6-5, with a possible D match to TRBD1 (5 bases). From germline, CDR1 is MNHEY and CDR2 SVGAGI. Trimming left V 0 bases short and J 8 bases short, with 11 bases between. The CDR3 extends over 15 amino acids. CDR3 protein: CASSYSSAGYSPLHF. CDR3 DNA: TGTGCCAGCAGTTACTCGAGTGCAGGGTATTCACCCCTCCACTTT.

The genes are TRBV5-3 and TRBJ2-7; 9 bases agree with TRBD1. TRBV5-3 is known as an ORF, though its function is uncertain. There are 15 residues in the CDR3. The V gene end was trimmed by 8 bases and the J gene end by 6 bases; junction bases not matched to a gene: 15. CDR3 DNA sequence: TGTGCCAGGGGTTGTCGGGACAGGGTCATGGGCGAGCAGTACGTC. Its translation: CARGCRDRVMGEQYV.

The CDR3 sequence is CASSQGAGGETQYF. CDR3 sequence (DNA): TGCGCCAGCAGCCAAGGGGCAGGAGGGGAGACCCAGTACTTC. This chain uses TRBV4-3 with TRBJ2-5; maybe TRBD2 (6 bases). Germline CDR1 is LGHNA and CDR2 is YSLEER. The CDR3 runs to 14 residues. Trimming stripped 1 base from V and 5 bases from J, with 11 bases between.

A single count supports this clone. The genes are TRBV7-9 and TRBJ2-3, with D tentatively TRBD2 (6 bases). This CDR3 is built from 16 residues. V was clipped by 1 base and J by 3 bases, with 14 bases between them. Germline V gene data show CDR1 as SEHNR and CDR2 as FQNEAQ (reference sequence). As DNA, the CDR3 is TGTGCCAGCAGCTTAGGTATGGCGGGGACGACAGATACGCAGTATTTT. It encodes CASSLGMAGTTDTQYF. Full variable domain (rest looked up from reference TRBV7-9 and TRBJ2-3): DTGVSQNPRHKITKRGQNVTFRCDPISEHNRLYWYRQTLGQGPEFLTYFQNEAQLEKSRLLSDRFSAERPKGSFSTLEIQRTEQGDSAMYLCASSLGMAGTTDTQYFGPGTRLTVL.

This clone showed up just a few times. The chain joins TRBV4-3 to TRBJ2-2, with TRBD1 matching over 11 bases. Germline-derived CDR1 and CDR2 are LGHNA and YSLEER. Trimming removed 8 bases from V and 5 bases from J; junction bases left unmatched: 4. The CDR3 spans 14 residues. CDR3 nucleotide sequence: TGCGCCAGCGGAGGGACAGGGGGGACCGGGGAGCTGTTTTTT. Translating it yields CASGGTGGTGELFF.

The chain links TRBV6-1 to TRBJ2-1, with D unresolved. V lost 2 bases, J lost 0 bases, and 8 bases lay in between. CDR3 length: 15 residues. The germline gives CDR1 MNHNS, CDR2 SASEGT. Here the CDR3 DNA reads TGTGCCAGCAGTGAACTAACGACCTCCTACAATGAGCAGTTCTTC. Protein: CASSELTTSYNEQFF.

The J gene is TRBJ1-2, the V gene TRBV7-2; D is uncertain. This CDR3 has 16 amino acids. V dropped 3 bases and J dropped 3 bases, with 17 bases sitting between them. CDR1 and CDR2 from the germline V gene are SGHTA and FQGNSA. This CDR3 reads CASSLREGPQYYGYTF. The CDR3 bases are TGTGCCAGCAGCTTGAGGGAGGGCCCTCAATACTATGGCTACACCTTC.

The chain combines TRBV6-6 with TRBJ2-3; 8 positions agree with TRBD2. CDR3 length: 16 residues. Unmatched junction bases numbered 9, after V lost 6 bases and J lost 1 base. CDR1 is MNHNY and CDR2 is SVGAGI in the germline V gene (reference sequence). CDR3 coding DNA: TGTGCCAGCAGCCCGGGTGGTAGCGGGGGCACAGATACGCAGTATTTT. Its translation is CASSPGGSGGTDTQYF.

The J gene is TRBJ1-6, the V gene TRBV28, with D hard to call. Germline lookup yields CDR1 MDHEN and CDR2 SYDVKM. The V and J ends lost 1 base and 3 bases respectively, with 19 bases between them. The CDR3 consists of 19 residues. CDR3 loop: CASSLYGEVPTYYNSPLHF. In DNA, the CDR3 is TGTGCCAGCAGTTTATACGGGGAGGTCCCTACGTACTATAATTCACCCCTCCACTTT.

This clone was recorded a few times. The V and J genes are TRBV29-1 and TRBJ1-5, with TRBD1 as a possible D gene (5 bases). Germline V CDR1 and CDR2: SQVTM, ANQGSEA. Trimming pared 4 bases from V and 9 bases from J, leaving 19 bases between. The CDR3 spans 14 residues. This chain's CDR3 is CSVGGTGDLGPQHF. CDR3 nucleotides: TGCAGCGTTGGGGGGACTGGTGACCTAGGGCCCCAGCATTTT.

V and J are TRBV7-9 and TRBJ2-3; D gene uncertain. The CDR3 totals 14 residues. The germline gives CDR1 SEHNR, CDR2 FQNEAQ (reference sequence). V dropped 2 bases and J dropped 0 bases, with 6 bases sitting between them. The CDR3 DNA is TGTGCCAGCAGCTTAAAGCTGAGCACAGATACGCAGTATTTT. Protein product: CASSLKLSTDTQYF. The full variable domain, rest sourced from reference TRBV7-9 and TRBJ2-3, is DTGVSQNPRHKITKRGQNVTFRCDPISEHNRLYWYRQTLGQGPEFLTYFQNEAQLEKSRLLSDRFSAERPKGSFSTLEIQRTEQGDSAMYLCASSLKLSTDTQYFGPGTRLTVL.

The chain joins TRBV7-2 to TRBJ1-2; 9 bases line up with TRBD1. The CDR3 contains 15 residues. Germline V gene sequence: CDR1 SGHTA, CDR2 FQGNSA. The trim removed 4 bases at V and 7 bases at J, leaving 10 bases unmatched. The CDR3 is CASSSQRTGESGYTF. In DNA, the CDR3 is TGTGCCAGCAGCTCTCAGAGGACAGGGGAAAGTGGCTACACCTTC. The variable domain in full, with the rest retrieved from reference TRBV7-2 and TRBJ1-2, is GAGVSQSPSNKVTEKGKDVELRCDPISGHTALYWYRQSLGQGLEFLIYFQGNSAPDKSGLPSDRFSAERTGGSVSTLTIQRTQQEDSAVYLCASSSQRTGESGYTFGSGTRLTVV.

V and J are TRBV5-4 and TRBJ2-3; the match to TRBD2 covers 7 bases. Germline loops: CDR1 SGHNT, CDR2 YYREEE (reference sequence). This CDR3 has 14 residues. Trimming took 3 bases from V and 4 from J; bases not matched to a gene: 5. The CDR3, as DNA: TGTGCCAGCAGCTCAAAGACTAGCCCAGATACGCAGTATTTT. This codes for CASSSKTSPDTQYF.

This clone was seen a single time. The genes are TRBV11-2 and TRBJ1-1; 7 bases align to TRBD1. The CDR3 runs to 15 residues. The V gene end was trimmed by 1 base and the J gene end by 4 bases; junction bases not matched to a gene: 6. Per germline, CDR1 SGHAT and CDR2 FQNNGV. This chain's CDR3 is CASSLAFRGGTEAFF. CDR3 DNA sequence: TGTGCCAGCAGCTTAGCTTTCAGGGGGGGCACTGAAGCTTTCTTT. Supplemented by reference TRBV11-2 and TRBJ1-1, the full variable domain reads EAGVAQSPRYKIIEKRQSVAFWCNPISGHATLYWYQQILGQGPKLLIQFQNNGVVDDSQLPKDRFSAERLKGVDSTLKIQPAKLEDSAVYLCASSLAFRGGTEAFFGQGTRLTVV.

The chain has TRBV6-5 and TRBJ2-7, with 8 bases matching TRBD1. V was pared by 2 bases and J by 2 bases, with 8 bases of the junction left unmatched. There are 16 residues in the CDR3. Germline-derived CDR1 and CDR2 are MNHEY and SVGAGI. In DNA form, the CDR3 reads TGTGCCAGCAGTTACGTCCGGACAGGGTGGGCCTACGAGCAGTACTTC. Residues: CASSYVRTGWAYEQYF.

The V and J genes are TRBV5-8 and TRBJ2-6; D remains ambiguous. The V gene lost 10 bases and the J gene lost 0 bases, with 8 bases spanning the gap. The germline CDR1 and CDR2 sequences are SGHTS and YDEGEE. The CDR3 length is 13 residues. CDR3 loop: CAARVSGANVLTF. The CDR3 DNA is TGTGCCGCCCGTGTCTCTGGGGCCAACGTCCTGACTTTC.

CDR3 DNA: TGTGCCAGCAGCAAAAGACCAGGGGTTCAGCTGGCTAACTATGGCTACACCTTC. It codes for CASSKRPGVQLANYGYTF. The V call is TRBV9, the J call TRBJ1-2; D might be TRBD1 (6 bases). This CDR3 has 18 residues. V was cut by 4 bases and J by 0 bases, with 22 bases left in between. Per germline, CDR1 SGDLS and CDR2 YYNGEE.